Each of the 27 T cell receptor beta chains below was sequenced from the same sample in a study of T-cell memory formation after mild COVID-19 (dated by TCRdb to the early 2020s). The method behind the library was 5' RACE. Instrument on record: Illumina NovaSeq 6000. TCRdb itself trimmed the public reads at Q25 with fastp, ran MiXCR and retained productive beta chains. Each entry merges the rows of one CDR3 protein and shows their most common DNA and genes. Across this sample there are fewer than 350,000 distinct CDR3 sequences, with 15% to 20% seen only once. Around 20% of the sample is taken by the ten largest. The sample consisted of PBMCs or a T cell subset sorted from them (not recorded which). Every receptor here comes from a man aged 18 to 30 who had mild COVID-19 (a few samples of this study predate the infection). The sample titles of this study are shuffled in the database, so cell type and time point are left out; the donor was told from shared clones.

The chain links TRBV4-3 to TRBJ2-7; possibly TRBD2 for D (6 bases). V lost 1 base and J lost 9, with 19 bases in between. This CDR3 has 15 residues. Germline loops: CDR1 LGHNA, CDR2 YSLEER. The CDR3 region has the DNA TGCGCCAGCAGCCAAGTAAATAATCGGGAGCTGCGGCAGTACTTC. Translated: CASSQVNNRELRQYF.

J is TRBJ2-7 and V is TRBV27; D gene ambiguous. CDR1 MNHEY and CDR2 SMNVEV come from the germline V gene (reference sequence). V lost 4 bases and J lost 5, with 9 bases in between. The CDR3 covers 12 residues. This chain's CDR3 is CASSSLLNEQYV. CDR3 DNA: TGTGCCAGCAGTTCTCTGCTAAACGAGCAGTACGTC.

This chain connects TRBV7-2 to TRBJ1-1, with D possibly TRBD1 on 5 matching bases. V was clipped by 4 bases and J by 7 bases, with 13 bases between them. Germline-derived CDR1 and CDR2 are SGHTA and FQGNSA. The CDR3 is 13 amino acids. The CDR3: CASSSQDTSEAFF. CDR3 DNA sequence: TGTGCCAGCAGCTCCCAGGACACCAGTGAAGCTTTCTTT.

CDR3: CASSQDRGSQPQHF. The CDR3 coding sequence is TGCGCCAGCAGCCAAGACAGGGGTAGTCAGCCCCAGCATTTT. V gene TRBV4-3 combines with J gene TRBJ1-5, with TRBD1 as a possible D gene (6 bases). The CDR3 consists of 14 residues. The V and J ends lost 0 bases and 6 bases respectively, with 9 bases between them. The germline V gene encodes CDR1 LGHNA and CDR2 YSLEER.

The V gene is TRBV12-3 or TRBV12-4, the J gene TRBJ1-1, with TRBD1 as a possible D gene (5 bases). The CDR3 totals 13 residues. The V gene lost 6 bases and the J gene lost 1 base, with 9 bases spanning the gap. The CDR3 nucleotides are TGTGCCAGCAGCCGGACAACGAACACTGAAGCTTTCTTT. Translated, it gives CASSRTTNTEAFF.

This clonotype was seen more than once but under ten times. V and J are TRBV5-6 and TRBJ2-7, with a tentative D call TRBD2 (6 bases). Germline CDR1 and CDR2: SGHDT and YYEEEE. Trimming removed 2 bases from V and 0 bases from J, with 6 bases in between. The CDR3 loop spans 13 amino acids. The DNA of the CDR3 is TGTGCCAGCAGCTTCGGGGGCTCCTACGAGCAGTACGTC. Translated: CASSFGGSYEQYV.

This chain links TRBV5-6 with TRBJ2-3, with unresolved D. Trimming pared 2 bases from V and 0 bases from J, leaving 16 bases between. The CDR3 has 17 residues. Germline V gene sequence: CDR1 SGHDT, CDR2 YYEEEE. For the CDR3, the DNA is TGTGCCAGCAGCTTACCCCAGACAAGTAAGAGCACAGATACGCAGTATTTT. Amino acids: CASSLPQTSKSTDTQYF.

In its sample, this clonotype was seen many times. The chain carries TRBV5-1 and TRBJ2-1, with 7 bases aligning to TRBD2. In germline, CDR1 is SGHRS, CDR2 YFSETQ. J was trimmed by 3 bases and V by 5 bases; bases with no gene match: 8. This CDR3 region has 15 residues. The CDR3 coding sequence is TGCGCCAGCAGGGCCGGGGACTACCTCTACAATGAGCAGTTCTTC. Protein product: CASRAGDYLYNEQFF.

This clonotype appeared a few times. This chain links TRBV20-1 with TRBJ1-4; 10 positions agree with TRBD1. The V and J ends lost 4 bases and 11 bases, in that order; junction bases with no gene match: 13. The CDR3 runs 15 residues. Germline V lookup: CDR1 DFQATT, CDR2 SNEGSKA (reference sequence). CDR3 nucleotides: TGCAGTGCTACACCCTCCGGGACAGGGGTCCGGAAACTGTTTTTT. It is translated as CSATPSGTGVRKLFF.

The chain is built from TRBV10-3 and TRBJ1-5; tentatively, D is TRBD1 (5 bases). V lost 6 bases to trimming and J lost 0 bases, with 15 bases between them. Germline CDR1 ENHRY, CDR2 SYGVKD. The CDR3 has 16 residues. CDR3 nucleotides: TGTGCCATCAGCCCTCGGGGACTGGGTAGCAATCAGCCCCAGCATTTT. The encoded protein is CAISPRGLGSNQPQHF.

This clonotype was observed many times. The chain uses TRBV7-6 and TRBJ2-7; D call uncertain. This CDR3 spans 13 amino acids. CDR1 is SGHVS and CDR2 is FNYEAQ in the germline V gene. The ends were cut back, 5 bases at V and 0 bases at J, with 8 bases in the middle. The DNA for the CDR3 is TGTGCCAGCAGCCGAGACGTCTCCTACGAGCAGTACTTC. Its translation is CASSRDVSYEQYF.

The chain links TRBV11-2 to TRBJ2-3; D gene uncertain. From germline, CDR1 is SGHAT and CDR2 FQNNGV. V was pared by 5 bases and J by 6 bases, with 9 bases between. The CDR3 sequence is 12 residues long. The CDR3 here is CASSAIFDTQYF. In DNA, the CDR3 is TGTGCCAGCAGCGCTATTTTTGATACGCAGTATTTT.

The rearrangement joins TRBV5-1 to TRBJ1-1; the D is unclear. CDR1 and CDR2 from the germline V gene are SGHRS and YFSETQ. This CDR3 has 13 amino acids. V was trimmed by 2 bases and J by 6 bases, leaving 11 bases between them. In nucleotides, the CDR3 is TGCGCCAGCAGCTTTGGATGGGGTTCTGAAGCTTTCTTT. Translated, it gives CASSFGWGSEAFF.

This clonotype has just a few counts. CDR3 protein: CASSPRDRDDYEQYF. Written as DNA, the CDR3 is TGTGCCAGCAGTCCCCGGGACAGAGATGACTACGAGCAGTACTTC. The V and J genes are TRBV6-2 or TRBV6-3 and TRBJ2-7; TRBD1 aligns across 7 bases. Germline V CDR1 and CDR2: MNHEY, SVGEGT. This CDR3 region has 15 residues. The junction had 10 bases not matched to a gene; V was cut back by 5 bases and J by 3 bases.

This clonotype was detected only a few times. The J gene is TRBJ1-2, the V gene TRBV5-1, with 10 nucleotides matching TRBD1. Germline V gene lookup returns CDR1 SGHRS and CDR2 YFSETQ. The junction had 2 bases not matched to a gene; V was cut back by 1 base and J by 5 bases. CDR3 size: 14 residues. CDR3 sequence reads: CASSLRQGAYGYTF. Here the CDR3 DNA reads TGCGCCAGCAGCTTGAGACAGGGGGCGTATGGCTACACCTTC.

This clonotype was observed a handful of times. The rearrangement links TRBV7-8 to TRBJ2-7; no clear D. The CDR3 is 14 residues long. CDR1 and CDR2 (germline): SGHVS, FQNEAQ. The ends were cut back, 3 bases at V and 0 bases at J, with 9 bases in the middle. The CDR3 DNA reads TGTGCCAGCAGCTTCCCAGCGAGCTCCTACGAGCAGTACTTC. Translated: CASSFPASSYEQYF.

This clonotype was seen many times. The CDR3 DNA reads TGTGCCAGCTCCGCGGAAAATGCGAGGGAGCAGTACGTC. Translating it yields CASSAENAREQYV. The rearrangement uses TRBV18 and TRBJ2-7, with no clear D. V was cut by 6 bases and J by 7 bases, with 16 bases left in between. The CDR3 is 13 amino acids. Germline CDR1 is KGHSH and CDR2 is LQKENI.

This sequence joins TRBV10-1 and TRBJ1-2; D remains ambiguous. Looked up from germline, CDR1 is WNHNN and CDR2 is SYGVQD (reference sequence). This CDR3 contains 19 residues. V gave up 2 bases and J gave up 5 bases, with 27 bases separating them. In nucleotides, the CDR3 is TGCGCCAGCAGTGAGCTCTGTGGAACAGACCCACCTTTAGGGTATGGCTACACCTTC. It codes for CASSELCGTDPPLGYGYTF.

The table lists this clonotype with a few counts. The chain uses TRBV7-6 and TRBJ1-2, with 7 nucleotides matching TRBD1. V shed 3 bases and J 3 bases; nucleotides not matched to a gene: 7. CDR3 length equals 15 residues. From germline, CDR1 is SGHVS and CDR2 FNYEAQ. CDR3 amino acids: CASSFSTGRYYGYTF. The CDR3 DNA follows: TGTGCCAGCAGCTTTTCGACAGGGCGATACTATGGCTACACCTTC.

The genes are TRBV2 and TRBJ2-7; 7 bases map to TRBD2. This CDR3 has 11 residues. The ends lost 8 bases at V and 4 bases at J; junction bases unmatched: 2. The germline CDR1 and CDR2 sequences are SNHLY and FYNNEI. CDR3 nucleotides: TGTGCCAGCGAACTAGCGTACGAGCAGTACGTC. Protein sequence: CASELAYEQYV.

This chain uses TRBV9 with TRBJ2-3, with D possibly TRBD1 on 5 matching bases. The CDR3 has 15 residues. V was pared by 1 base and J by 2 bases, with 11 bases between. The germline V gene has CDR1 SGDLS and CDR2 YYNGEE. CDR3 sequence reads: CASSVWGRVTDTQYF. DNA of the CDR3: TGTGCCAGCAGCGTATGGGGCAGGGTCACAGATACGCAGTATTTT.

This clonotype has at least ten counts. This chain uses TRBV7-9 with TRBJ2-3; 8 bases align to TRBD1. Per the germline V gene, CDR1 is SEHNR and CDR2 is FQNEAQ (reference sequence). V lost 3 bases to trimming and J lost 6 bases; unmatched junction nucleotides: 5. The CDR3 is 14 residues long. CDR3 in DNA: TGTGCCAGCAGCTTGACAGGGGATATGGATACGCAGTATTTT. Encoded protein: CASSLTGDMDTQYF.

The table lists this clonotype with a few counts. The chain uses TRBV4-3 and TRBJ1-6; D uncertain. CDR3 length equals 14 residues. V was trimmed by 0 bases and J by 11 bases, leaving 11 bases between them. The V gene's germline CDR1 is LGHNA and CDR2 YSLEER. The CDR3 here is CASSQDALGTPLHF. For the CDR3, the DNA is TGCGCCAGCAGCCAAGACGCCCTGGGGACACCCCTCCACTTT.

The genes are TRBV7-9 and TRBJ1-5, with 8 bases lining up with TRBD1. CDR1 and CDR2 from the germline V gene are SEHNR and FQNEAQ (reference sequence). The J segment lost 3 bases and the V segment lost 4 bases, leaving 2 bases of the junction unmatched. CDR3 size: 14 residues. The chain's CDR3 is CASSWTGPNQPQHF. DNA of the CDR3: TGTGCCAGCAGCTGGACAGGGCCCAATCAGCCCCAGCATTTT. Full variable domain (rest looked up from reference TRBV7-9 and TRBJ1-5): DTGVSQNPRHKITKRGQNVTFRCDPISEHNRLYWYRQTLGQGPEFLTYFQNEAQLEKSRLLSDRFSAERPKGSFSTLEIQRTEQGDSAMYLCASSWTGPNQPQHFGDGTRLSIL.

This chain links TRBV7-2 with TRBJ1-2, with D tentatively TRBD1 (5 bases). V lost 5 bases and J 6 bases, leaving 10 bases between the germline ends. CDR3 length: 12 amino acids. In germline, CDR1 is SGHTA, CDR2 FQGNSA. CDR3 nucleotides: TGTGCCAGCAGCCCAACCAGGGATGGCTACACCTTC. Translated, it gives CASSPTRDGYTF.

The chain combines TRBV20-1 with TRBJ2-7; 15 bases map to TRBD2. Germline assignment: CDR1 DFQATT and CDR2 SNEGSKA (reference sequence). V lost 6 bases to trimming and J lost 2 bases; unmatched junction nucleotides: 11. This CDR3 has 17 residues. Here the CDR3 reads CSATDPGLAGGPYEQYF. In nucleotides, the CDR3 is TGCAGTGCGACAGACCCGGGACTAGCGGGGGGTCCCTACGAGCAGTACTTC.

This sequence joins TRBV11-2 and TRBJ2-2; 10 bases agree with TRBD2. This CDR3 spans 15 amino acids. The germline V gene encodes CDR1 SGHAT and CDR2 FQNNGV. Trimming cost V 5 bases and J 7 bases; bases outside gene matches: 7. The DNA for the CDR3 is TGTGCCAGCAGCACCGGGACTAGCGTCGTCGGGGAGCTGTTTTTT. It translates to CASSTGTSVVGELFF.